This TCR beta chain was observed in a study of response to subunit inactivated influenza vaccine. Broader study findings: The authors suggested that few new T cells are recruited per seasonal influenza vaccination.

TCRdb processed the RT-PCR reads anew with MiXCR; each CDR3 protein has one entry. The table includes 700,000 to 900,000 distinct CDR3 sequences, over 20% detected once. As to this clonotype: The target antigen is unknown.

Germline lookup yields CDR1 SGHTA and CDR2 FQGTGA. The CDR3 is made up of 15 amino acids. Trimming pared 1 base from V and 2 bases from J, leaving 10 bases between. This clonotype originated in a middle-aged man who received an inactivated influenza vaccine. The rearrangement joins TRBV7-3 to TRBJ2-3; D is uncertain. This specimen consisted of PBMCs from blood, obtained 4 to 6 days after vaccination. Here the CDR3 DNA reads TGTGCCAGCAGCTTAATGGGGTTCAACACAGATACGCAGTATTTT. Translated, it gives CASSLMGFNTDTQYF.